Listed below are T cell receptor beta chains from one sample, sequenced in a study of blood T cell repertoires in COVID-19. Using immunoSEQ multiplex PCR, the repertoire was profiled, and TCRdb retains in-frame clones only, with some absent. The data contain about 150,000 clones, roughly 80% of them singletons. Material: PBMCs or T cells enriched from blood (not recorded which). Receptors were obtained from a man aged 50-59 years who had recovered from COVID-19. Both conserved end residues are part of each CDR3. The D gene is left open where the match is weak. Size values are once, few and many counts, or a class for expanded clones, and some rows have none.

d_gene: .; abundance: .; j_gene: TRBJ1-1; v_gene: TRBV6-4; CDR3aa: CASKVEAVNRLNTEAFF; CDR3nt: TGTGCCAGCAAGGTGGAGGCCGTTAACCGATTGAACACTGAAGCTTTCTTT
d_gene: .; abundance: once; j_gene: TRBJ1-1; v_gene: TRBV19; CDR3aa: CASSILGDYTEAFF; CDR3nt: TGTGCCAGTAGTATATTAGGGGATTATACTGAAGCTTTCTTT
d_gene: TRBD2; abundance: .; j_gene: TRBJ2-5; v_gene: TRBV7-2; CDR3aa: CASSSKPGLAGETQYF; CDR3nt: TGTGCCAGCAGCTCTAAACCGGGACTAGCGGGGGAGACCCAGTACTTC
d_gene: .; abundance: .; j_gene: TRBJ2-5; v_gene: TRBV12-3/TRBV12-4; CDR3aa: CASLLAGQETQYF; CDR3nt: TGTGCCAGCCTACTAGCAGGTCAGGAGACCCAGTACTTC
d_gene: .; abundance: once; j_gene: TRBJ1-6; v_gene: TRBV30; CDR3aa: CAWSTVFYNSPLHF; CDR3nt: TGTGCCTGGAGTACGGTTTTCTATAATTCACCCCTCCACTTT
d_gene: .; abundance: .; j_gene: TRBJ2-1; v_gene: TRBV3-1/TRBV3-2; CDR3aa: CASSQEGFRGDEQFF; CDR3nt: TGTGCCAGCAGCCAAGAAGGGTTCAGGGGGGATGAGCAGTTCTTC
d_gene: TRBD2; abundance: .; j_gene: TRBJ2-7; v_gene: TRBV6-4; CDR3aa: CASRYLTKRRLAAYEQYF; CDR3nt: TGTGCCAGCAGATACCTAACCAAACGACGACTAGCGGCCTACGAGCAGTACTTC
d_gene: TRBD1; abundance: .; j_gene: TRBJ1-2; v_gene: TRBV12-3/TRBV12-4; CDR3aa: CASRDSGGGGYTF; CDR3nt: TGTGCCAGCAGAGACTCAGGGGGAGGAGGCTACACCTTC
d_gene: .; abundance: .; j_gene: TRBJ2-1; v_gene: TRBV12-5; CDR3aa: CASGLAGTLRVSNEQFF; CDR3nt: TGTGCTAGTGGTTTAGCCGGGACTCTCAGGGTGAGCAATGAGCAGTTCTTC
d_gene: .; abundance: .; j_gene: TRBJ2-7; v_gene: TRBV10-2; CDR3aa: CASSDGHTAYEQYF; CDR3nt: TGCGCCAGCAGTGATGGACACACCGCCTACGAGCAGTACTTC
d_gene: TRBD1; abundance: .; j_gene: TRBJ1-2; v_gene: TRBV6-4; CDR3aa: CASSAGTGGFDYTF; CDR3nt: TGTGCCAGCAGCGCCGGGACAGGGGGTTTTGACTACACCTTC
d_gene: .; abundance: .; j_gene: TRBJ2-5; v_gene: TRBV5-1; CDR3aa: CASSLGSGRETQYF; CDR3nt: TGCGCCAGCAGCTTGGGGTCGGGTAGAGAGACCCAGTACTTC
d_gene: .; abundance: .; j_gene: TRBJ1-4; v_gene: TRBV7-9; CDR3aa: CASSESGGPNEKLFF; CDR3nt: TGTGCCAGCAGCGAATCGGGGGGGCCCAATGAAAAACTGTTTTTT
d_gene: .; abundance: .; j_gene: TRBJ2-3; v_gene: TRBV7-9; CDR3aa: CASSLDEAYTQYF; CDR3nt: TGTGCCAGCAGCTTAGACGAGGCTTATACGCAGTATTTT
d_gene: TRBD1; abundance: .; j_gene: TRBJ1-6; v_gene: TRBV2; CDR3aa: CASREEGQTNSPLHF; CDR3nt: TGTGCCAGCAGGGAGGAGGGACAGACTAATTCACCCCTCCACTTT
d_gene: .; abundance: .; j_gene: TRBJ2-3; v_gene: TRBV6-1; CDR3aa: CASSEQGQGTDTQYF; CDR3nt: TGTGCCAGCAGTGAACAGGGGCAGGGCACAGATACGCAGTATTTT
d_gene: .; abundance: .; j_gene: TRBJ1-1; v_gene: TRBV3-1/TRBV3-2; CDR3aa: CASMEGRFAFF; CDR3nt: TGTGCCAGCATGGAGGGCAGGTTCGCTTTCTTT
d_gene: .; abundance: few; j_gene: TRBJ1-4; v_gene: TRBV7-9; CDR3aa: CASSSQQGLGEKLFF; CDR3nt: TGTGCCAGCAGCTCACAACAGGGCCTAGGTGAAAAACTGTTTTTT
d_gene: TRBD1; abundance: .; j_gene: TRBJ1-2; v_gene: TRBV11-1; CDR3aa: CATSPSGTDYGYTF; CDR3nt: TGTGCCACCTCTCCCTCCGGGACAGACTATGGCTACACCTTC
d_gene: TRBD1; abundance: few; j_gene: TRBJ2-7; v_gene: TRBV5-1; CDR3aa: CASSLWEGQGWTYEQYF; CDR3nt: TGCGCCAGCAGCTTGTGGGAGGGACAGGGTTGGACCTACGAGCAGTACTTC
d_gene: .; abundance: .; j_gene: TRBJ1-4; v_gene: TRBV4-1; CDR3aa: CASSQVTVNEKLFF; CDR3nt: TGCGCCAGCAGCCAAGTTACAGTCAATGAAAAACTGTTTTTT
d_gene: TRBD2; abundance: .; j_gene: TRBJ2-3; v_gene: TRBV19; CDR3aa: CASRSGGAPDTQYF; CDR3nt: TGTGCCAGTAGGAGCGGGGGGGCCCCAGATACGCAGTATTTT
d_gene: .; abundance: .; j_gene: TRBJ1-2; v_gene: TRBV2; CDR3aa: CASSEVPQGNYGYTF; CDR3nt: TGTGCCAGCAGTGAAGTCCCGCAGGGCAACTATGGCTACACCTTC
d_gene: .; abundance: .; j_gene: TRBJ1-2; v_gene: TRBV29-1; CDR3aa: CSVGAGAYTF; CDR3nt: TGCAGCGTTGGGGCGGGCGCCTACACCTTC
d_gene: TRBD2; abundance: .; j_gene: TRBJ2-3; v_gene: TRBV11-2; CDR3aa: CASSLQAGGSTDTQYF; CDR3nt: TGTGCCAGCAGCTTACAAGCGGGGGGAAGCACAGATACGCAGTATTTT
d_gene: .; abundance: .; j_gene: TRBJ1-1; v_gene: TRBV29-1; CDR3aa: CSVEGSRAAAFF; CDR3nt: TGCAGCGTTGAAGGCTCCAGGGCTGCTGCTTTCTTT
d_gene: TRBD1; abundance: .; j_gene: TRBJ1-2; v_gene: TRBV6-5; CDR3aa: CASSYQGDFGYTF; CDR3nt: TGTGCCAGCAGTTACCAGGGGGATTTCGGCTACACCTTC
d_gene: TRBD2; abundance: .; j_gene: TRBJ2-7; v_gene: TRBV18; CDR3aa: CASSPLGTSGGSYEQYF; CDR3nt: TGTGCCAGCTCACCACTTGGGACTAGCGGGGGTTCCTACGAGCAGTACTTC